This record concerns one T cell receptor (beta chain) sequence. The sample is drawn from a study of Ad26.COV2.S vaccination and SARS-CoV-2 variants. As for the study in general: Donor got 5x10^10 or 1x10^11 viral particles of Ad26.COV2.S.

Stated treatment: about 20 received Ad26.COV2.S at low or high dose, single or two shots; about 5 received placebo; per-sample allocation not given. Samples analyzed were those drawn on day 63 after the first vaccine or placebo injection. Measured with immunoSEQ multiplex PCR; TCRdb has only the in-frame clones, and not every one. The sample comprises approximately 360,000 clones, roughly four fifths of which are singletons, and almost 7.5% rests with the top ten. Here the sequenced sample was peripheral blood, taken in a trial of Ad26.COV2.S vaccine versus placebo. This TCR was sampled from a person between 18 and 65 years old who received the Ad26.COV2.S COVID-19 vaccine or a placebo.

Here the CDR3 reads CASRHLAGTPEQYF. DNA for the CDR3: TGCGCCAGCAGACATCTAGCGGGGACACCCGAGCAGTACTTC. This chain links TRBV5-1 with TRBJ2-7; 9 positions match TRBD2. CDR1 and CDR2 (germline): SGHRS, YFSETQ. Trimming took 5 bases from V and 6 from J; bases not matched to a gene: 9. The CDR3 totals 14 residues. The full variable domain, rest sourced from reference TRBV5-1 and TRBJ2-7, is KAGVTQTPRYLIKTRGQQVTLSCSPISGHRSVSWYQQTPGQGLQFLFEYFSETQRNKGNFPGRFSGRQFSNSRSEMNVSTLELGDSALYLCASRHLAGTPEQYFGPGTRLTVT.